This T cell receptor beta chain was identified in a study of T-cell reconstitution after alpha-beta-depleted transplantation in children. Unique molecular identifiers were built into the TCRbeta library. MiXCR, run by TCRdb on the PCR reads, gives a single entry per CDR3 protein. The sample includes hundreds of thousands of distinct CDR3 sequences, approximately 8% of them seen just once. The CDR3 spans 16 residues. V shed 4 bases and J 3 bases; nucleotides not matched to a gene: 13. CDR1 and CDR2 (germline): SGDLS, YYNGEE. Regarding the study as a whole: Reportedly, roughly two months post-transplant, alpha-beta T cells arose from several hundred expanded graft clones. When one year had passed after transplant, most T-cell counts and diversity came from newly produced T cells.

This clonotype was found many times. Its antigen is as yet unknown. This TCR was recovered from a male patient between 5 and 17 years old who had a stem cell transplant for acute lymphoblastic leukemia, so the T cells may come from the graft donor. V is TRBV9 and J is TRBJ2-7; 7 bases are a match to TRBD2. The source material was PBMCs, mostly from graft donor cells, sampled 180 days after TCRalphabeta/CD19-depleted stem cell transplant. CDR3 in amino acids: CASSPQAGLAVYEQYF. CDR3 in DNA: TGTGCCAGCAGCCCCCAAGCTGGGCTAGCGGTCTACGAGCAGTACTTC.